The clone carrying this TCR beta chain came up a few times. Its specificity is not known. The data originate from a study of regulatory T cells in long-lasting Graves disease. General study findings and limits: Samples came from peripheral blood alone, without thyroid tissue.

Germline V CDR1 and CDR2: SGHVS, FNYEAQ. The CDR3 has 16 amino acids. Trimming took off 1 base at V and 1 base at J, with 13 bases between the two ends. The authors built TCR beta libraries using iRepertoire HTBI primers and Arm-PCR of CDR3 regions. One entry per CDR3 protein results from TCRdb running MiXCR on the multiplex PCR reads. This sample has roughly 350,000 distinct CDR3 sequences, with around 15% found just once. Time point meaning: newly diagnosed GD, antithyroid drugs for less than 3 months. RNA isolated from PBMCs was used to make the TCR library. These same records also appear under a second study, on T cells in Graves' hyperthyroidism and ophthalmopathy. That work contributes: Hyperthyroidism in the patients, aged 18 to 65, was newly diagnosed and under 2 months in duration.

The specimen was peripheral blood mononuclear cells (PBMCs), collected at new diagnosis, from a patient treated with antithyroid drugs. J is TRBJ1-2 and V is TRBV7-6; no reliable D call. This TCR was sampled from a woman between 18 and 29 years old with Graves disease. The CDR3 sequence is CASSLGTAVDNYGYTF. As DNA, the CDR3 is TGTGCCAGCAGCTTAGGTACGGCGGTCGATAACTATGGCTACACCTTC.